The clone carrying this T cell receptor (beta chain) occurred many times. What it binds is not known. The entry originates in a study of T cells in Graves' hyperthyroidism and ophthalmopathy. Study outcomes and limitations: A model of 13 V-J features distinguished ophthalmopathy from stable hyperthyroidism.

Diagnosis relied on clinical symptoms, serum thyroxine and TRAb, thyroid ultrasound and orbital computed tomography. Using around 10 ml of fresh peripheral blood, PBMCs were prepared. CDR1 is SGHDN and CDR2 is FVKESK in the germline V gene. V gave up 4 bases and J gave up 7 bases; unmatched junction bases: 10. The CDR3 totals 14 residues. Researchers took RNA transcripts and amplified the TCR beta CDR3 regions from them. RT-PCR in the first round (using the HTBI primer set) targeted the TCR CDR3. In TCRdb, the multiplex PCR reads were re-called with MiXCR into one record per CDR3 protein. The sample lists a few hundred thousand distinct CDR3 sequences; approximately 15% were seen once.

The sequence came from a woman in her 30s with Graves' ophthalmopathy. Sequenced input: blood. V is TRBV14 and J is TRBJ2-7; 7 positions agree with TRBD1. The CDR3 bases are TGTGCCAGCAGCCCCGACAGGGTCGTGGGTGAGCAGTACTTC. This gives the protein CASSPDRVVGEQYF.